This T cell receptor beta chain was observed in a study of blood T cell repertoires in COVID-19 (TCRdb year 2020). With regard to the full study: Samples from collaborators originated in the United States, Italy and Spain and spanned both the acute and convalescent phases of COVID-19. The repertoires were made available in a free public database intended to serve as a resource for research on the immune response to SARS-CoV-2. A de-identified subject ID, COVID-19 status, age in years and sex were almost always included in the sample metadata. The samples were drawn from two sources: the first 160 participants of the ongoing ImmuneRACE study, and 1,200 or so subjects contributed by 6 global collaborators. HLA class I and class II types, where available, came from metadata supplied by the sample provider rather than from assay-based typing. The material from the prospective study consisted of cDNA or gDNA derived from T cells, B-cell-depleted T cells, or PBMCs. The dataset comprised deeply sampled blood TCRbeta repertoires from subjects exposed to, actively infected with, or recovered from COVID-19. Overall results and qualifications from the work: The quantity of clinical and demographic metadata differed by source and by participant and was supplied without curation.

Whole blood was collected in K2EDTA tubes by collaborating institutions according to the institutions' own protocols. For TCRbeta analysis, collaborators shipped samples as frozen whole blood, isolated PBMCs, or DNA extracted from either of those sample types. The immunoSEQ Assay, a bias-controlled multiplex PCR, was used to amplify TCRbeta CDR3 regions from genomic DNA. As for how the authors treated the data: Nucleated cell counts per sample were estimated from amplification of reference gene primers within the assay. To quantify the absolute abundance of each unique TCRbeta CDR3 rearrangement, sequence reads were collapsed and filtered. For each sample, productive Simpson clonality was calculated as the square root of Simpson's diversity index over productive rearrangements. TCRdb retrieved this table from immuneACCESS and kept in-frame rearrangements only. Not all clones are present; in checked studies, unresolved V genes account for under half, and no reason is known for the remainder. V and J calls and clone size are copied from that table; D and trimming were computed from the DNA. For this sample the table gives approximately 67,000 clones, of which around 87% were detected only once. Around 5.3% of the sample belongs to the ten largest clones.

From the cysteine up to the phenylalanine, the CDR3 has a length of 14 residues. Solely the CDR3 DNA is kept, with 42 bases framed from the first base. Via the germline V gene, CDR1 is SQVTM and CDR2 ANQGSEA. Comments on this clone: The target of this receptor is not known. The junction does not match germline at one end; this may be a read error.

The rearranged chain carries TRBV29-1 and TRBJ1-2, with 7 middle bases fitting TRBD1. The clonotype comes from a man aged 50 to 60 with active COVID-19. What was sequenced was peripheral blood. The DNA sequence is TGCAGCGTCGCGGACAGGACCCTTCTCCGAGGCCTTCCCTTC. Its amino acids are CSVADRTLLRGLPF.